This TCR beta chain was identified during a study of cytomegalovirus exposure and HLA in healthy donors. Study-level results: Later analysis demonstrated an association between a missense DCLRE1C variant and TCR beta V- and J-gene trimming.

Trimming at V came to 4 bases and at J to 2 bases, leaving 9 bases not matched to a gene. CDR3 length: 18 amino acids. The germline CDR1 and CDR2 sequences are LGHNA and YSLEER. A multiplex PCR was run with 60 Vbeta primers and 13 Jbeta primers. Generated by immunoSEQ multiplex PCR, the TCRdb table keeps only in-frame clones and is missing some. The repertoire holds 65,000 to 100,000 clones, with roughly three quarters as singletons. Notes on this clone: Its target is unknown.

The chain links TRBV4-3 to TRBJ2-3; TRBD2 agrees at 13 bases. The material sequenced was PBMCs. The TCR originated in a man aged 40-49 years in good health and CMV-seronegative. The DNA for the CDR3 is TGCGCCAGCAGCCTTACGGGACTAGCGGGGAGTTACACAGATACGCAGTATTTT. It specifies CASSLTGLAGSYTDTQYF.